This TCR beta chain was recorded in a study of response to subunit inactivated influenza vaccine. The CDR3 consists of 14 residues. The germline V gene has CDR1 SGHVS and CDR2 FNYEAQ. V was clipped by 4 bases and J by 2 bases, with 11 bases between them. This clonotype was counted between two and nine times. A single record per CDR3 protein comes from TCRdb applying MiXCR to the RT-PCR reads. This repertoire shows a few hundred thousand distinct CDR3 sequences, around 15% found once; its top ten account for around 10%. The V and J genes are TRBV7-6 and TRBJ2-5; weak D call: TRBD1 (8 bases). This receptor was identified in a man aged 50-59 years who received an inactivated influenza vaccine. Sample: PBMCs from blood, taken about 13 days after vaccination. Here the CDR3 reads CASSSQGGQETQYF. CDR3 coding DNA: TGTGCCAGCAGCTCACAGGGGGGGCAAGAGACCCAGTACTTC.